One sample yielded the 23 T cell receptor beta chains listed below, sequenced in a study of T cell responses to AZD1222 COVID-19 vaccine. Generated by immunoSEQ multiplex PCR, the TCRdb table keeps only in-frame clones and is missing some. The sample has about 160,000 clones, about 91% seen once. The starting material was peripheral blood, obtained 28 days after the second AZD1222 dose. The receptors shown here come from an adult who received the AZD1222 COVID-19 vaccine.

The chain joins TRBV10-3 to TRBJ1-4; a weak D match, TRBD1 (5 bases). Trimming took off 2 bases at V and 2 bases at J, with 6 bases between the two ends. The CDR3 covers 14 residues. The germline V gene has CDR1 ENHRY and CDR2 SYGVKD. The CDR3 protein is CAISEGGTNEKLFF. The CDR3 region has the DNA TGTGCCATCAGTGAGGGGGGGACTAATGAAAAACTGTTTTTT.

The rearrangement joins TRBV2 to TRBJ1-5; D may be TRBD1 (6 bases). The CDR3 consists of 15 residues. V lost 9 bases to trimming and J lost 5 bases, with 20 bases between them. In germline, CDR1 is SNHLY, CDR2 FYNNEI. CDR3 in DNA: TGTGCCAGTGCCCCGGGACACGGAGGTTATCAGCCCCAGCATTTT. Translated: CASAPGHGGYQPQHF.

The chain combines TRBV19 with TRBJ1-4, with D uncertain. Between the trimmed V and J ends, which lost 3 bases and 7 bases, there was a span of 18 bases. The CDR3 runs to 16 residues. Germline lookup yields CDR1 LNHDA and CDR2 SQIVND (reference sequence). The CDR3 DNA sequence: TGTGCCAGTAGTATGGGTGGACCGGGCGGAGGTGAAAAACTGTTTTTT. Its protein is CASSMGGPGGGEKLFF. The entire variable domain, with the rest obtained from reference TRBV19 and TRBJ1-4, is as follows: DGGITQSPKYLFRKEGQNVTLSCEQNLNHDAMYWYRQDPGQGLRLIYYSQIVNDFQKGDIAEGYSVSREKKESFPLTVTSAQKNPTAFYLCASSMGGPGGGEKLFFGSGTQLSVL.

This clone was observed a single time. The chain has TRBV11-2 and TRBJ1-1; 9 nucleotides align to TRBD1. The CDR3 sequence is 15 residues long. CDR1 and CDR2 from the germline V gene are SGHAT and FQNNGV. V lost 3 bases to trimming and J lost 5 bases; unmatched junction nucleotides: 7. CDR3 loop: CASSFYRGRRTEAFF. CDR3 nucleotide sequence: TGTGCCAGCAGCTTCTACAGGGGGCGCCGGACTGAAGCTTTCTTT.

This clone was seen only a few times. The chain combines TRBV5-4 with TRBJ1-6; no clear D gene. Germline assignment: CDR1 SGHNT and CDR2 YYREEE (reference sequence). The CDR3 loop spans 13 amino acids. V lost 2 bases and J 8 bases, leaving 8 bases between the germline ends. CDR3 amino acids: CASSFFQDSPLHF. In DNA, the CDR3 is TGTGCCAGCAGCTTTTTTCAGGATTCACCCCTCCACTTT.

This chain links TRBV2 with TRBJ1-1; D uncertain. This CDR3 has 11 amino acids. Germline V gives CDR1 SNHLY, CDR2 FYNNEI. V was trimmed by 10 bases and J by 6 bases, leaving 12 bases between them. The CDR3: CATAGSPEAFF. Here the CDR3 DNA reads TGTGCCACCGCAGGATCCCCTGAAGCTTTCTTT.

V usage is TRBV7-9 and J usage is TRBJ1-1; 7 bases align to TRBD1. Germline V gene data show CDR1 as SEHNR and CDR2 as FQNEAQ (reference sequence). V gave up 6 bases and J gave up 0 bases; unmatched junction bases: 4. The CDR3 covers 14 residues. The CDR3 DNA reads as TGTGCCAGCAGTTGGGACAGACTGAACACTGAAGCTTTCTTT. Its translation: CASSWDRLNTEAFF.

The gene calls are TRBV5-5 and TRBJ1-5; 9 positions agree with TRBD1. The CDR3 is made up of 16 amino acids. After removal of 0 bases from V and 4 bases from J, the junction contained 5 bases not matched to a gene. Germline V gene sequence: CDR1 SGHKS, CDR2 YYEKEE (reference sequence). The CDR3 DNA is TGTGCCAGCAGCTTGGCCGGGACAGGGTGGAATCAGCCCCAGCATTTT. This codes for CASSLAGTGWNQPQHF. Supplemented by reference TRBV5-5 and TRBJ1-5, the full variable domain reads DAGVTQSPTHLIKTRGQQVTLRCSPISGHKSVSWYQQVLGQGPQFIFQYYEKEERGRGNFPDRFSARQFPNYSSELNVNALLLGDSALYLCASSLAGTGWNQPQHFGDGTRLSIL.

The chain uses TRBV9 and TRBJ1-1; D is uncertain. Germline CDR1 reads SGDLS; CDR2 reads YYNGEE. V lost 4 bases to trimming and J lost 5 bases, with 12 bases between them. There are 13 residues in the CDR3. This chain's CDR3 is CASSPSLGTEAFF. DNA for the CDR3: TGTGCCAGCAGCCCTAGCCTGGGTACTGAAGCTTTCTTT.

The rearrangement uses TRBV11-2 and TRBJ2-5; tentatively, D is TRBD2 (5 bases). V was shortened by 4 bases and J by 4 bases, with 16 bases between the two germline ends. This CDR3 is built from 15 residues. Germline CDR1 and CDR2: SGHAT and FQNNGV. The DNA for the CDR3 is TGTGCCAGCAGCTCCCTCCTTTTAGGGAGAGAGACCCAGTACTTC. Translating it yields CASSSLLLGRETQYF.

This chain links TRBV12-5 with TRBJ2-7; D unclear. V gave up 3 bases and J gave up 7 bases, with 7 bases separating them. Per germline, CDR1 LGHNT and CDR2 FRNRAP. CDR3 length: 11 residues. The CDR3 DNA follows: TGTGCTAGTGGTTTATACTGGGAGCAGTACTTC. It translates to CASGLYWEQYF.

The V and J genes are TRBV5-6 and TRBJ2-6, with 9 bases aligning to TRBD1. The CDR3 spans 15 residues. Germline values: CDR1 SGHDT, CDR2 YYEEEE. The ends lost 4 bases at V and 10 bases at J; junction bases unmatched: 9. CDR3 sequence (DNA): TGTGCCAGCAGCCCGCCGGGACAGGGTGTTAACGTCCTGACTTTC. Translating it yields CASSPPGQGVNVLTF.

CDR3 in DNA: TGTGCCACCAGTGAACCAGACCGACAGGCCCCCTCTGGAAACACCATATATTTT. Translation: CATSEPDRQAPSGNTIYF. J is TRBJ1-3 and V is TRBV24-1, with D perhaps TRBD1 (6 bases). Trimming removed 4 bases from V and 0 bases from J, with 18 bases in between. Germline assignment: CDR1 KGHDR and CDR2 SFDVKD. The CDR3 is 18 amino acids.

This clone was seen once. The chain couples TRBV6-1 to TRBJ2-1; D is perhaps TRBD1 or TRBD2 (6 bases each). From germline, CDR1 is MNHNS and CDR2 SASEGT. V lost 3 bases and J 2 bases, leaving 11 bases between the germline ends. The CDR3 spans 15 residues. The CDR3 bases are TGTGCCAGCAGTGATAAGGGGGGAACCTACAATGAGCAGTTCTTC. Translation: CASSDKGGTYNEQFF.

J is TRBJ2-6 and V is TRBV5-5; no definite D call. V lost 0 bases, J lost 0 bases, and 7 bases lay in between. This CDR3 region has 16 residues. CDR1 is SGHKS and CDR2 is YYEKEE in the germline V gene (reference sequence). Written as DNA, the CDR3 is TGTGCCAGCAGCTTGGAAACGAGCTCTGGGGCCAACGTCCTGACTTTC. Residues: CASSLETSSGANVLTF. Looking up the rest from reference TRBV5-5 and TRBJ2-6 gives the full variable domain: DAGVTQSPTHLIKTRGQQVTLRCSPISGHKSVSWYQQVLGQGPQFIFQYYEKEERGRGNFPDRFSARQFPNYSSELNVNALLLGDSALYLCASSLETSSGANVLTFGAGSRLTVL.

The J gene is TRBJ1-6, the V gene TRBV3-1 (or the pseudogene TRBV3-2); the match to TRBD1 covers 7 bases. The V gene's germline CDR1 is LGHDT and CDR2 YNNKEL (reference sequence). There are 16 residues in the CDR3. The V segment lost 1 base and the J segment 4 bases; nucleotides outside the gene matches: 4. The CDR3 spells CASSQGEDRYNSPLHF. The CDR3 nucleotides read TGTGCCAGCAGCCAAGGAGAGGACAGGTATAATTCACCCCTCCACTTT.

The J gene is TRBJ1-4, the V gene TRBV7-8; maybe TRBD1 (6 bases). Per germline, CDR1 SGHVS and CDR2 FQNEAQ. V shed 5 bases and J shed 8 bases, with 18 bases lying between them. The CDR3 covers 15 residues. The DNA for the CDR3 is TGTGCCAGCAGCCCCGGGCCAGCACAGGGCGAAAAACTGTTTTTT. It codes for CASSPGPAQGEKLFF.

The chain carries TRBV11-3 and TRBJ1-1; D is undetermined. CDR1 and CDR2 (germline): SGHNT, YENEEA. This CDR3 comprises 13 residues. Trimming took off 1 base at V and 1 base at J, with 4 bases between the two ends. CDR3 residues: CASSLGWNTEAFF. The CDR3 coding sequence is TGTGCCAGCAGCTTAGGCTGGAACACTGAAGCTTTCTTT.

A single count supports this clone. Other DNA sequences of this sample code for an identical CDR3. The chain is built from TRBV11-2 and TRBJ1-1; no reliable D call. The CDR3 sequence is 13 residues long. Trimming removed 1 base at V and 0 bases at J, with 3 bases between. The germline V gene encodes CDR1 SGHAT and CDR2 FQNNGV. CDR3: CASSLGVNTEAFF. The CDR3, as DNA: TGTGCCAGCAGCTTAGGGGTGAACACTGAAGCTTTCTTT.

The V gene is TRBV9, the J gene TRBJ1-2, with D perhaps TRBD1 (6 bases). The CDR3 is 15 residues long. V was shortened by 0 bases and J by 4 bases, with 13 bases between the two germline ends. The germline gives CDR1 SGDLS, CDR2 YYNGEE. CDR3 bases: TGTGCCAGCAGCGTAGATCCGACAGGAGGCTATGGCTACACCTTC. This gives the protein CASSVDPTGGYGYTF.

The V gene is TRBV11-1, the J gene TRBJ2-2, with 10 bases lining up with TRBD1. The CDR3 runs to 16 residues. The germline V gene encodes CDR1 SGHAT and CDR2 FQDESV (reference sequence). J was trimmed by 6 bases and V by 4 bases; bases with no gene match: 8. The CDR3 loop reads CASSSFGDRGAGELFF. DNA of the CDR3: TGTGCCAGCAGCTCGTTTGGGGACAGGGGTGCCGGGGAGCTGTTTTTT.

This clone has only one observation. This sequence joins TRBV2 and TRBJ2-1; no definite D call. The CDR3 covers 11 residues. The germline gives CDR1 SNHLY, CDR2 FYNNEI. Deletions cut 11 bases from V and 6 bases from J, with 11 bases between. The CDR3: CARTATNEQFF. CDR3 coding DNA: TGTGCCCGAACAGCGACCAATGAGCAGTTCTTC.

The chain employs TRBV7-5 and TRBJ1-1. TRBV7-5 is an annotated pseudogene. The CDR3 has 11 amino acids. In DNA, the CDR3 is TGTGCCAGAAGCTTGCCGGGACTGAGGACCTTT. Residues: CARSLPGLRTF.